These 6 T cell receptor beta chains originate from one sample sequenced in a study of T-cell memory formation after mild COVID-19. Each CDR3 protein is one row after TCRdb ran MiXCR on the 5' RACE reads. This sample has over 70,000 distinct CDR3 sequences, with more than 10% found just once. The sequencing sample was made of PBMCs or a T cell subset sorted from them (not recorded which). The receptors shown here come from an adult woman who had mild COVID-19 (a few samples of this study predate the infection). Cell type and time point are not known.

The J gene is TRBJ2-3, the V gene TRBV2; TRBD1 aligns across 7 bases. Germline CDR1 is SNHLY and CDR2 is FYNNEI. Trimming removed 4 bases from V and 0 bases from J; junction bases left unmatched: 4. The CDR3 is 15 residues long. The CDR3 DNA follows: TGTGCCAGCAGTGCTCGGGACAGTAGCACAGATACGCAGTATTTT. Residues: CASSARDSSTDTQYF.

This clonotype was picked up a small number of times. CDR3 region: CASFRYGDATDTQYF. The DNA of the CDR3 is TGCGCCAGCTTTAGGTACGGGGACGCGACAGATACGCAGTATTTT. The V gene is TRBV5-1, the J gene TRBJ2-3, with D perhaps given as TRBD1 or TRBD2 (5 bases each). V was pared by 7 bases and J by 3 bases, with 18 bases between. The germline V gene has CDR1 SGHRS and CDR2 YFSETQ. The CDR3 sequence is 15 residues long.

In its sample, this clonotype was seen a few times. The chain is built from TRBV29-1 and TRBJ2-7, with 7 positions matching TRBD1. Trimming removed 8 bases from V and 0 bases from J; junction bases left unmatched: 4. Germline V lookup: CDR1 SQVTM, CDR2 ANQGSEA. The CDR3 length is 12 residues. The DNA of the CDR3 is TGCAGCATATGGACAGGCTCCTACGAGCAGTACTTC. This gives the protein CSIWTGSYEQYF.

This rearrangement joins TRBV29-1 to TRBJ1-2; 7 nucleotides agree with TRBD1. V shed 5 bases and J 7 bases; nucleotides not matched to a gene: 1. The CDR3 is 10 amino acids. In germline, CDR1 is SQVTM, CDR2 ANQGSEA. The CDR3 reads CSVWDSGYTF. CDR3 nucleotides: TGCAGCGTTTGGGACAGTGGCTACACCTTC.

This clonotype occurred a few times. The chain recombines TRBV19 with TRBJ2-7, with 13 bases lining up with TRBD2. V gave up 5 bases and J gave up 0 bases; unmatched junction bases: 10. The CDR3 runs 18 residues. Germline V lookup: CDR1 LNHDA, CDR2 SQIVND (reference sequence). In DNA, the CDR3 is TGTGCCAGTAGTTTCTCCGGGACTAGCGGGGTCTTCTCCTACGAGCAGTACTTC. Its translation is CASSFSGTSGVFSYEQYF.

V usage is TRBV29-1 and J usage is TRBJ2-7; 11 positions match TRBD1. This CDR3 is 15 amino acids long. The germline V gene encodes CDR1 SQVTM and CDR2 ANQGSEA. Trimming cost V 2 bases and J 2 bases; bases outside gene matches: 5. CDR3 coding DNA: TGCAGCGTTGAAACAGGGGACAGGGGGACCTACGAGCAGTACTTC. Its translation is CSVETGDRGTYEQYF.